This T cell receptor (beta chain) was observed in a study of blood T cell repertoires in COVID-19. The repertoire was sequenced with immunoSEQ multiplex PCR; TCRdb's copy has only in-frame clones and lacks some. The table has about 190,000 clones, under 90% seen once. The CDR3 spans 14 residues. CDR1 and CDR2 from the germline V gene are SGHDN and FVKESK. Trimming cost V 0 bases and J 14 bases, with 17 bases left between them. Sequences were obtained from peripheral blood. This chain links TRBV14 with TRBJ2-1; D perhaps matches TRBD2 (6 bases). This TCR was recovered from a human donor in a cohort sampled during active COVID-19. CDR3 sequence reads: CASSQDRGVKGKFF. CDR3 DNA sequence: TGTGCCAGCAGCCAAGATCGCGGGGTGAAGGGGAAGTTCTTC.